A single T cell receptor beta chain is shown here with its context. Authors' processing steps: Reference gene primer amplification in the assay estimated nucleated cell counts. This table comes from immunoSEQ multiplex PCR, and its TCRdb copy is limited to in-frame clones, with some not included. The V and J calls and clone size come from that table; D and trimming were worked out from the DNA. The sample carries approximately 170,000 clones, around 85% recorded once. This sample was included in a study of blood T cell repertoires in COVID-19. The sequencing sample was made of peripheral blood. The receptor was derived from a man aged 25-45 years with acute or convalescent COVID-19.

The CDR3 here is CASSLREGTQYF. The DNA for the CDR3 is TGTGCCAGCAGCCTCAGGGAAGGGACCCAGTACTTC. The chain joins TRBV12-3 or TRBV12-4 to TRBJ2-5, with D possibly TRBD1 on 5 matching bases. This CDR3 has 12 amino acids. Trimming left V 6 bases short and J 7 bases short, with 12 bases between.